This entry lists 17 T cell receptor beta chains sequenced from one sample in a study of blood T cell repertoires in COVID-19. Data came from immunoSEQ multiplex PCR; TCRdb stores just in-frame clones and leaves some out. In the table there are about 200,000 clones, around 87% of which are singletons. Sequenced: peripheral blood. The receptors here all came from a woman in her forties or fifties with COVID-19, enrolled during active disease.

V is TRBV10-3 and J is TRBJ1-1; no reliable D call. V shed 5 bases and J shed 5 bases, with 12 bases lying between them. The CDR3 has 13 amino acids. Germline assignment: CDR1 ENHRY and CDR2 SYGVKD. Here the CDR3 DNA reads TGTGCCATCAGTCCACTCACCGGGACTGAAGCTTTCTTT. It translates to CAISPLTGTEAFF.

V and J are TRBV5-1 and TRBJ2-1; 7 positions match TRBD1. CDR3 length: 14 amino acids. The V gene end was trimmed by 4 bases and the J gene end by 4 bases; junction bases not matched to a gene: 5. In germline, CDR1 is SGHRS, CDR2 YFSETQ. The CDR3 loop reads CASSPQGSYNEQFF. CDR3 nucleotides: TGCGCCAGCAGCCCACAGGGGAGTTACAATGAGCAGTTCTTC.

This chain joins TRBV19 and TRBJ1-4; D not certain. CDR1 and CDR2 (germline): LNHDA, SQIVND (reference sequence). V was cut by 1 base and J by 8 bases, with 8 bases left in between. The CDR3 is 13 amino acids. CDR3 protein: CASSIVTEEKLFF. The DNA of the CDR3 is TGTGCCAGTAGTATAGTAACGGAGGAAAAACTGTTTTTT.

CDR3 DNA: TGTGCCAGCAGCGTAGGGCAGGAAAATTCACCCCTCCACTTT. Translated, it gives CASSVGQENSPLHF. The chain couples TRBV9 to TRBJ1-6; no clear D gene. Trimming took 0 bases from V and 7 from J, leaving 8 bases between them. Per the germline V gene, CDR1 is SGDLS and CDR2 is YYNGEE. The CDR3 is made up of 14 amino acids.

This chain joins TRBV7-2 and TRBJ1-2; D remains unclear. The V end was cut by 5 bases, the J end by 11 bases, with 15 bases between. Germline loops: CDR1 SGHTA, CDR2 FQGNSA. This CDR3 comprises 12 residues. CDR3 loop: CASSPRTTEYTF. CDR3 in DNA: TGTGCCAGCAGCCCCCGGACTACAGAGTACACCTTC.

The chain carries TRBV24-1 and TRBJ2-3; 8 bases align to TRBD2. The V gene end was trimmed by 10 bases and the J gene end by 3 bases; junction bases not matched to a gene: 2. Germline CDR1 reads KGHDR; CDR2 reads SFDVKD. This CDR3 region has 12 residues. This chain's CDR3 is CATRGGTDTQYF. The CDR3 DNA reads TGTGCCACTCGGGGGGGTACAGATACGCAGTATTTT.

J is TRBJ1-2 and V is TRBV2; D remains ambiguous. The V gene lost 0 bases and the J gene lost 4 bases, with 9 bases spanning the gap. CDR1 and CDR2 (germline): SNHLY, FYNNEI. This CDR3 spans 14 amino acids. The DNA of the CDR3 is TGTGCCAGCAGTGAAGCTGGCACAGCCTATGGCTACACCTTC. Residues: CASSEAGTAYGYTF.

The chain carries TRBV23-1 and TRBJ1-1; TRBD1 agrees at 7 bases. TRBV23-1 carries the ORF label, with uncertain function. J lost 1 base, V lost 4 bases, and 6 bases had no gene match. This CDR3 spans 15 amino acids. The CDR3 nucleotides read TGCGCCAGCAGTCCTGGGACAGCTGAGAACACTGAAGCTTTCTTT. Translating gives CASSPGTAENTEAFF.

As DNA, the CDR3 is TGTGCCAGTAGTATAGACGCCGGGACAGGGGTCAATCAGCCCCAGCATTTT. Its translation: CASSIDAGTGVNQPQHF. J is TRBJ1-5 and V is TRBV19; 10 bases are shared with TRBD1. This CDR3 is built from 17 residues. Trimming cost V 0 bases and J 3 bases; bases outside gene matches: 5. Germline assignment: CDR1 LNHDA and CDR2 SQIVND (reference sequence).

This rearrangement joins TRBV7-2 to TRBJ2-1, with a tentative D call TRBD1 (5 bases). The V end lost 8 bases, the J end lost 12 bases, and 14 bases lay between the germline ends. Germline loops: CDR1 SGHTA, CDR2 FQGNSA. The CDR3 extends over 11 amino acids. The CDR3: CASGQLPGQFF. CDR3 coding DNA: TGTGCCAGCGGACAACTCCCGGGGCAGTTCTTC.

This clone turned up a few times. This sample also contains other DNA sequences that code for the same CDR3. The chain has TRBV19 and TRBJ1-5; 8 bases match TRBD1. V shed 5 bases and J 7 bases; nucleotides not matched to a gene: 7. Germline V gives CDR1 LNHDA, CDR2 SQIVND (reference sequence). The CDR3 spans 14 residues. CDR3 region: CASSRQGLGQPQHF. CDR3 DNA sequence: TGTGCCAGTAGTCGACAGGGGTTGGGGCAGCCCCAGCATTTT.

This clone came up once. The chain employs TRBV11-2 and TRBJ1-2; D is ambiguous. V lost 3 bases to trimming and J lost 7 bases, with 15 bases between them. Germline V gene data show CDR1 as SGHAT and CDR2 as FQNNGV. There are 14 residues in the CDR3. CDR3: CASSFTPEEGGYTF. The CDR3 bases are TGTGCCAGCAGCTTTACCCCGGAGGAGGGTGGCTACACCTTC.

The chain recombines TRBV11-3 with TRBJ2-7, with D maybe TRBD2 (6 bases). With 6 bases removed from V and 4 bases from J, the gap between germline ends came to 16 bases. CDR3 length equals 14 residues. CDR1 and CDR2 from the germline V gene are SGHNT and YENEEA. The CDR3 nucleotides are TGTGCCAGCAGTTTCCCTGGTAGCGGTTACGAGCAGTACTTC. Its protein is CASSFPGSGYEQYF.

Concerning this clone: The same CDR3 is also encoded by other DNA sequences in this sample. The J gene is TRBJ1-1, the V gene TRBV19, with TRBD1 matching 7 bases. Unmatched junction bases numbered 1, after V lost 1 base and J lost 2 bases. From germline, CDR1 is LNHDA and CDR2 SQIVND (reference sequence). The CDR3 length is 14 residues. CDR3: CASSIVGGNTEAFF. CDR3 nucleotides: TGTGCCAGTAGTATAGTAGGGGGCAACACTGAAGCTTTCTTT.

J is TRBJ1-1 and V is TRBV10-1; tentative D call: TRBD1 (6 bases). The CDR3 loop spans 12 amino acids. Between the trimmed V and J ends, which lost 10 bases and 7 bases, there was a span of 16 bases. Germline V CDR1 and CDR2: WNHNN, SYGVQD (reference sequence). The CDR3 nucleotides are TGCGCCACCGAATCCGGGACACGTGAAGCTTTCTTT. Its translation is CATESGTREAFF.

The chain carries TRBV7-2 and TRBJ2-2; tentative D call: TRBD2 (7 bases). V was shortened by 1 base and J by 0 bases, with 9 bases between the two germline ends. Germline V gene sequence: CDR1 SGHTA, CDR2 FQGNSA. The CDR3 has 16 amino acids. CDR3 protein: CASSLDGGPNTGELFF. Written as DNA, the CDR3 is TGTGCCAGCAGCTTAGACGGGGGGCCGAACACCGGGGAGCTGTTTTTT.

The CDR3, as DNA: TGTGCCAGCAGCCCGGACAGGGGTATGCACGAGCAGTACTTC. This encodes CASSPDRGMHEQYF. The genes are TRBV18 and TRBJ2-7, with TRBD1 identical over 9 bases. Trimming took 8 bases from V and 5 from J; bases not matched to a gene: 10. The germline V gene encodes CDR1 KGHSH and CDR2 LQKENI. The CDR3 spans 14 residues.